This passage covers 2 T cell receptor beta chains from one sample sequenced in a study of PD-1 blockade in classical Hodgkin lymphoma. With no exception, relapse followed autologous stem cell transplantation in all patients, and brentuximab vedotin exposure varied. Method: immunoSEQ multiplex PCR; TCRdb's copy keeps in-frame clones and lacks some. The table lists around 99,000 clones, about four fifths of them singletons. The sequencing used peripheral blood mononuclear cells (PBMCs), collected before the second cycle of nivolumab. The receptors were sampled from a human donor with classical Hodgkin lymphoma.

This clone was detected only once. The CDR3 DNA is TGTGCCAGCAGTCGGCAGATCTCTGGCTACACCTTC. This encodes CASSRQISGYTF. The chain joins TRBV6-5 to TRBJ1-2; no firm D call. The CDR3 loop spans 12 amino acids. Per germline, CDR1 MNHEY and CDR2 SVGAGI. Trimming removed 5 bases at V and 7 bases at J, with 11 bases between.

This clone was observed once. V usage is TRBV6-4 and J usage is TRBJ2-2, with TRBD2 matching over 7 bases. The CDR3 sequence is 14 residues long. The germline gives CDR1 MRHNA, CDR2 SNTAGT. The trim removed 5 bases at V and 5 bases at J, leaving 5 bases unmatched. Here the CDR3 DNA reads TGTGCCAGCAGTAGCGGGATGGATACCGGGGAGCTGTTTTTT. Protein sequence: CASSSGMDTGELFF.